The TCR beta chain under discussion was sequenced for a study of patients and donors after allogeneic stem cell transplantation. This clonotype was picked up a small number of times. Germline V gene sequence: CDR1 SGDLS, CDR2 YYNGEE. The CDR3 consists of 14 residues. Trimming shortened V by 4 bases and J by 9 bases, and 17 bases separated the two germline ends. TCRdb re-analysed the RT-PCR reads in MiXCR, keeping a single row per CDR3 protein. The sample records roughly 190,000 distinct CDR3 sequences, 41% being singletons. The chain couples TRBV9 to TRBJ2-1, with D perhaps TRBD2 (5 bases). The receptor comes from a human donor who was either an allogeneic HSCT recipient or a stem cell or donor lymphocyte infusion donor (not recorded which). It is not recorded whose cells these are; they may come from a transplant donor. Material: blood, either unsorted or a sorted T cell fraction (not recorded which). In DNA, the CDR3 is TGTGCCAGCAGCCCCCGGACTGACCATCTTGAGCAGTTCTTC. Translated: CASSPRTDHLEQFF.